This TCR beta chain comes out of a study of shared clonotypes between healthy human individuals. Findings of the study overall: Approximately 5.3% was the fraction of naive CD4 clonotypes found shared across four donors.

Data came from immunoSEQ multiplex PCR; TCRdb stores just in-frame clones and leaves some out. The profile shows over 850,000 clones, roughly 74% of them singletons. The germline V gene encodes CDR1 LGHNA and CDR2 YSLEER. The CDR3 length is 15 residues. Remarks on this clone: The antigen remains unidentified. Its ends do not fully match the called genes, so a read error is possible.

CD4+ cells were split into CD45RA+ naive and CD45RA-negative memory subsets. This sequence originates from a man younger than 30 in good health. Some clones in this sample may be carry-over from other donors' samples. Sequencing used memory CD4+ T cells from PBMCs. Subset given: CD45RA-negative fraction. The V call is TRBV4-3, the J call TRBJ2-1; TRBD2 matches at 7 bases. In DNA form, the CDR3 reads TGCGCCAGCAGCCAAGATGGCTCGGCGGCCTCGGGGAGGGTCTTC. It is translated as CASSQDGSAASGRVF.